The TCR beta chain described here comes from a study of blood T cell repertoires in COVID-19. Study-level information: Samples representing acute and convalescent COVID-19 were sourced from the United States, Italy and Spain.

The protocol was immunoSEQ multiplex PCR, while the TCRdb copy is restricted to in-frame clones and leaves out a portion. The sample shows about 120,000 clones, over 80% of them seen only once. Per the germline V gene, CDR1 is MNHEY and CDR2 is SVGAGI. The CDR3 is made up of 16 amino acids. After removal of 2 bases from V and 0 bases from J, the junction contained 1 base not matched to a gene. What was sequenced was peripheral blood. The receptor was isolated from a woman between 70 and 85 years old with acute or convalescent COVID-19. V gene TRBV6-5 combines with J gene TRBJ1-1, with TRBD1 identical over 12 bases. The CDR3 nucleotides read TGTGCCAGCAGTTACGGGACAGGGGGCTTGAACACTGAAGCTTTCTTT. Protein sequence: CASSYGTGGLNTEAFF.